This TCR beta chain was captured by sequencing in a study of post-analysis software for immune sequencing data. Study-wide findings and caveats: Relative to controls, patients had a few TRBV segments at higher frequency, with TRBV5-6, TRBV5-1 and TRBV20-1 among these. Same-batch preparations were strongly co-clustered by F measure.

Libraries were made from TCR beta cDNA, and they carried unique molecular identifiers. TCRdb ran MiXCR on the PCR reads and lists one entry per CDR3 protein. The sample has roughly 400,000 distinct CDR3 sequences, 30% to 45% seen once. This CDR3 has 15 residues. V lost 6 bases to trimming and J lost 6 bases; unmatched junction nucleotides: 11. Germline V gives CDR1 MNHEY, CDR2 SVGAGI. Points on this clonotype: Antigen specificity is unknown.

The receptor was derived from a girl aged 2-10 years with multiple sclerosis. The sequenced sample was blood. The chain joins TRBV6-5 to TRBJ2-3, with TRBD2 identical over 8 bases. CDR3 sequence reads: CASSLGGLEWDTQYF. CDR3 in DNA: TGTGCCAGCAGCTTAGGGGGACTAGAATGGGATACGCAGTATTTT.